One sample yielded the 11 T cell receptor beta chains listed below, sequenced in a study of cytomegalovirus exposure and HLA in healthy donors. A multiplex PCR was run with 60 Vbeta primers and 13 Jbeta primers. Measured with immunoSEQ multiplex PCR; TCRdb has only the in-frame clones, and not every one. The repertoire includes under 200,000 clones, about 77% of them detected once, and 2% to 2.5% sits in the top ten. What was sequenced was PBMCs. These receptors were collected from a man between 60 and 75 years old in good health and CMV-seronegative.

This chain uses TRBV2 with TRBJ1-2; maybe TRBD1 (6 bases). Germline V gene lookup returns CDR1 SNHLY and CDR2 FYNNEI. The CDR3 is made up of 14 amino acids. V was clipped by 6 bases and J by 1 base, with 12 bases between them. Here the CDR3 reads CASRGGRGNYGYTF. The CDR3 nucleotides read TGTGCCAGCAGAGGAGGCAGGGGTAACTATGGCTACACCTTC. Complete variable domain (other parts from reference TRBV2 and TRBJ1-2): EPEVTQTPSHQVTQMGQEVILRCVPISNHLYFYWYRQILGQKVEFLVSFYNNEISEKSEIFDDQFSVERPDGSNFTLKIRSTKLEDSAMYFCASRGGRGNYGYTFGSGTRLTVV.

V is TRBV5-1 and J is TRBJ2-7; 10 bases fit TRBD1. Germline-derived CDR1 and CDR2 are SGHRS and YFSETQ. This CDR3 has 13 residues. Trimming took 7 bases from V and 6 from J; bases not matched to a gene: 7. CDR3 in amino acids: CASGWDRGSEQYF. The CDR3 region has the DNA TGCGCCAGCGGTTGGGACAGGGGATCCGAGCAGTACTTC.

The CDR3 sequence is CASSLSSGRRRDTQYF. The CDR3 DNA follows: TGTGCCAGCAGTTTATCTAGCGGGAGAAGAAGAGATACGCAGTATTTT. V and J are TRBV27 and TRBJ2-3; TRBD2 agrees at 9 bases. Germline values: CDR1 MNHEY, CDR2 SMNVEV (reference sequence). The CDR3 is made up of 16 amino acids. V lost 0 bases and J lost 5; bases outside the gene matches: 6.

V usage is TRBV5-4 and J usage is TRBJ1-4; D uncertain. The ends were cut back, 3 bases at V and 8 bases at J, with 17 bases in the middle. The CDR3 consists of 15 residues. Germline CDR1 SGHNT, CDR2 YYREEE (reference sequence). CDR3 in DNA: TGTGCCAGCAGCTATAATCTCGGCGGGCAGGAAAAACTGTTTTTT. Translating gives CASSYNLGGQEKLFF.

The chain uses TRBV14 and TRBJ2-3; tentatively, D is TRBD1 (6 bases). This CDR3 comprises 15 residues. Germline CDR1 is SGHDN and CDR2 is FVKESK. Between the trimmed V and J ends, which lost 4 bases and 5 bases, there was a span of 16 bases. CDR3 nucleotide sequence: TGTGCCAGCAGCCTAGGGGGAGTTCGATTAGATACGCAGTATTTT. Residues: CASSLGGVRLDTQYF. Based on the CDR3 plus reference TRBV14 and TRBJ2-3, the full variable domain is EAGVTQFPSHSVIEKGQTVTLRCDPISGHDNLYWYRRVMGKEIKFLLHFVKESKQDESGMPNNRFLAERTGGTYSTLKVQPAELEDSGVYFCASSLGGVRLDTQYFGPGTRLTVL.

This chain connects TRBV6-6 to TRBJ2-7; TRBD2 aligns across 9 bases. Germline V gives CDR1 MNHNY, CDR2 SVGAGI (reference sequence). This CDR3 spans 14 amino acids. V gave up 6 bases and J gave up 7 bases; unmatched junction bases: 10. CDR3 sequence: CASRPPGTSGEQYF. The CDR3 nucleotides are TGTGCCAGCAGACCCCCGGGAACTAGCGGGGAGCAGTACTTC.

The chain employs TRBV14 and TRBJ2-5; D not resolved. The J call may be faulty, since TRBJ2-7 better matches the DNA end. CDR1 and CDR2 (germline): SGHDN, FVKESK. The CDR3 spans 13 residues. CDR3 sequence (DNA): TGTGCCAGCAGCCAAGCCCCCCACCGCGAGCAGTACTTC. Protein product: CASSQAPHREQYF.

CDR3 sequence (DNA): TGTGCCAGCAGCGACCGGACAGGGAGGACTGAAGCTTTCTTT. It is translated as CASSDRTGRTEAFF. The genes are TRBV7-2 and TRBJ1-1; 8 bases map to TRBD1. CDR3 length: 14 residues. J lost 5 bases, V lost 5 bases, and 7 bases had no gene match. Germline assignment: CDR1 SGHTA and CDR2 FQGNSA.

The chain recombines TRBV7-8 with TRBJ1-5; TRBD1 might be the D (5 bases). V lost 5 bases to trimming and J lost 5 bases, with 13 bases between them. The CDR3 spans 14 residues. CDR1 is SGHVS, CDR2 FQNEAQ, per germline. CDR3 bases: TGTGCCAGCAGCCAGGTGGGAGGGGATCAGCCCCAGCATTTT. Translated, it gives CASSQVGGDQPQHF.

With regard to this clone: One end of the junction fails to match germline, which may point to a read error. This chain joins TRBV19 and TRBJ1-5, with 7 bases lining up with TRBD1. This CDR3 has 15 residues. Germline loops: CDR1 LNHDA, CDR2 SQIVND (reference sequence). CDR3 in amino acids: CASSIRGQDNQPQNF. In DNA form, the CDR3 reads TGTGCCAGTAGTATAAGAGGACAGGATAATCAGCCCCAGAATTTT.

J is TRBJ2-1 and V is TRBV9; TRBD2 aligns across 7 bases. There are 14 residues in the CDR3. Trimming cost V 3 bases and J 6 bases; bases outside gene matches: 6. Per the germline V gene, CDR1 is SGDLS and CDR2 is YYNGEE. The CDR3 nucleotides are TGTGCCAGCAGCGCTCGGCGCGGGAGCAATGAGCAGTTCTTC. This encodes CASSARRGSNEQFF. Filled out from reference TRBV9 and TRBJ2-1, the complete variable domain reads DSGVTQTPKHLITATGQRVTLRCSPRSGDLSVYWYQQSLDQGLQFLIQYYNGEERAKGNILERFSAQQFPDLHSELNLSSLELGDSALYFCASSARRGSNEQFFGPGTRLTVL.